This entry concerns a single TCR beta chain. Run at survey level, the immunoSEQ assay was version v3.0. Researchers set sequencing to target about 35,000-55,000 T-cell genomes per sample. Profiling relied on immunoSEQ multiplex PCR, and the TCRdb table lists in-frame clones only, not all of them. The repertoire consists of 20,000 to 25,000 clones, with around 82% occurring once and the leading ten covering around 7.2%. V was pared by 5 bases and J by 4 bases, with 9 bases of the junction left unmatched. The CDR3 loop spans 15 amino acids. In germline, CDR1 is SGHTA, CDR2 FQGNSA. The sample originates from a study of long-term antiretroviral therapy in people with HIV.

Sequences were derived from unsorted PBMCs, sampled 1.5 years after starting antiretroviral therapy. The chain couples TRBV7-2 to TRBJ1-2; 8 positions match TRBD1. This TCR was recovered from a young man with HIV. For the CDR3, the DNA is TGTGCCAGCAGCATCTCCGGGACAGGAATCTATGGCTACACCTTC. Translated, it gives CASSISGTGIYGYTF.